The rows below give T cell receptor beta chains drawn from one sample of a study of cytomegalovirus exposure and HLA in healthy donors. The repertoire was sequenced with immunoSEQ multiplex PCR; TCRdb's copy has only in-frame clones and lacks some. The sample contains around 180,000 clones, more than 80% of which appear only once. The sequenced sample consisted of PBMCs. The origin of the receptors is a man aged 18 to 30 in good health and CMV-seronegative. Each CDR3 is given with its conserved first and last residue. The D gene is left open where the match is weak. Clone size appears in some rows only: once, few, many, or a class for an expanded clone.

D: TRBD2
J: TRBJ2-1
V: TRBV6-4
size: NA
CDR3: CASRGGEYAEQFF
DNA: TGTGCCAGCAGGGGGGGGGAGTACGCTGAGCAGTTCTTC

D: NA
J: TRBJ2-1
V: TRBV2
size: NA
CDR3: CASTILTRDNEQFF
DNA: TGTGCCAGTACTATTTTGACCCGAGATAATGAGCAGTTCTTC

D: NA
J: TRBJ2-6
V: TRBV6-6
size: NA
CDR3: CASSQTGPGANVLTF
DNA: TGTGCCAGCAGCCAGACAGGTCCTGGGGCCAACGTCCTGACTTTC

D: NA
J: TRBJ1-4
V: TRBV27
size: NA
CDR3: CASTGGLANEKLFF
DNA: TGTGCCAGCACCGGAGGATTGGCTAATGAAAAACTGTTTTTT

D: NA
J: TRBJ2-5
V: TRBV11-3
size: once
CDR3: CASSVGGKETQYF
DNA: TGTGCCAGCTCCGTCGGCGGGAAAGAGACCCAGTACTTC

D: TRBD2
J: TRBJ2-1
V: TRBV5-1
size: NA
CDR3: CASSLGTSGRITYNEQFF
DNA: TGCGCCAGCAGCCTCGGGACTAGCGGGAGGATTACCTACAATGAGCAGTTCTTC

D: TRBD1
J: TRBJ2-7
V: TRBV28
size: once
CDR3: CASSSIKGQDTYEQYF
DNA: TGTGCCAGCAGTTCCATTAAGGGACAGGACACCTACGAGCAGTACTTC

D: NA
J: TRBJ2-7
V: TRBV7-2
size: once
CDR3: CASSLGTEYEQYF
DNA: TGTGCCAGCAGCTTAGGGACTGAGTACGAGCAGTACTTC

D: NA
J: TRBJ2-3
V: TRBV10-3
size: NA
CDR3: CATQVGLLLSTDTQYF
DNA: TGTGCCACCCAAGTGGGACTCCTCCTTAGCACAGATACGCAGTATTTT

D: TRBD2
J: TRBJ2-3
V: TRBV19
size: NA
CDR3: CASSASGGGSTDTQYF
DNA: TGTGCCAGTAGTGCCAGCGGGGGCGGGAGCACAGATACGCAGTATTTT

D: TRBD1
J: TRBJ1-3
V: TRBV7-2
size: NA
CDR3: CASSSDRGSGNTIYF
DNA: TGTGCCAGCAGCTCAGACAGGGGCTCTGGAAACACCATATATTTT

D: TRBD1
J: TRBJ1-2
V: TRBV7-9
size: NA
CDR3: CASSELQGTGVGYTF
DNA: TGTGCCAGCAGCGAGTTGCAAGGGACAGGGGTTGGCTACACCTTC

D: TRBD1
J: TRBJ2-7
V: TRBV10-3
size: NA
CDR3: CAIKGTEDSREQYF
DNA: TGTGCCATCAAGGGGACAGAGGATTCCCGCGAGCAGTACTTC

D: NA
J: TRBJ1-1
V: TRBV4-1
size: NA
CDR3: CASSHDGRTEAFF
DNA: TGCGCCAGCAGCCATGATGGGAGAACTGAAGCTTTCTTT

D: NA
J: TRBJ1-1
V: TRBV18
size: NA
CDR3: CASSPNSGLMNTEAFF
DNA: TGTGCCAGCTCACCAAACAGCGGCCTCATGAACACTGAAGCTTTCTTT

D: NA
J: TRBJ2-7
V: TRBV28
size: NA
CDR3: CASSEMIEPFTYEQYF
DNA: TGTGCCAGCAGTGAGATGATCGAACCTTTCACCTACGAGCAGTACTTC

D: NA
J: TRBJ2-3
V: TRBV10-1
size: NA
CDR3: CASSPPGLSSDTQYF
DNA: TGCGCCAGCAGTCCCCCAGGTTTGTCATCAGATACGCAGTATTTT

D: TRBD1
J: TRBJ1-1
V: TRBV15
size: NA
CDR3: CATSRDLVGQPEAFF
DNA: TGTGCCACCAGCAGAGATCTCGTGGGACAGCCTGAAGCTTTCTTT

D: TRBD1
J: TRBJ2-2
V: TRBV11-2
size: NA
CDR3: CASRKTGENTGELFF
DNA: TGTGCCAGCAGGAAGACAGGGGAAAACACCGGGGAGCTGTTTTTT

D: NA
J: TRBJ2-6
V: TRBV6-5
size: NA
CDR3: CASSYAPGTGANVLTF
DNA: TGTGCCAGCAGTTACGCCCCAGGGACTGGGGCCAACGTCCTGACTTTC

D: NA
J: TRBJ1-5
V: TRBV11-2
size: once
CDR3: CASSFRSNQPQHF
DNA: TGTGCCAGCAGCTTCCGTAGCAATCAGCCCCAGCATTTT

D: NA
J: TRBJ1-1
V: TRBV27
size: NA
CDR3: CASSLTGAHVEAFF
DNA: TGTGCCAGCAGTTTAACAGGAGCCCATGTGGAAGCTTTCTTT

D: NA
J: TRBJ1-1
V: TRBV10-2
size: few
CDR3: CASTALGTTNTEAFF
DNA: TGCGCCAGCACAGCGTTGGGGACAACGAACACTGAAGCTTTCTTT

D: TRBD2
J: TRBJ2-5
V: TRBV7-3
size: NA
CDR3: CASSPRTSGAGEQYF
DNA: TGTGCCAGCAGCCCGAGGACTAGCGGGGCTGGTGAGCAGTACTTC

D: NA
J: TRBJ2-7
V: TRBV9
size: NA
CDR3: CASSPDSMHIYEQYF
DNA: TGTGCCAGCAGCCCCGACAGCATGCATATCTACGAGCAGTACTTC

D: NA
J: TRBJ1-1
V: TRBV9
size: NA
CDR3: CASSLLTGNTEAFF
DNA: TGTGCCAGCAGCCTGTTGACGGGAAACACTGAAGCTTTCTTT

D: TRBD2
J: TRBJ2-1
V: TRBV19
size: NA
CDR3: CASRLAGGFYNEQFF
DNA: TGTGCCAGTAGACTAGCGGGAGGGTTCTACAATGAGCAGTTCTTC

D: NA
J: TRBJ2-4
V: TRBV29-1
size: NA
CDR3: CSVATLLAGTKNIQYF
DNA: TGCAGCGTTGCGACCCTACTAGCAGGGACCAAAAACATTCAGTACTTC

D: TRBD2
J: TRBJ2-1
V: TRBV11-3
size: few
CDR3: CASSLVGTSNEQFF
DNA: TGTGCCAGCAGCTTAGTGGGGACTAGCAATGAGCAGTTCTTC

D: NA
J: TRBJ1-5
V: TRBV6-6
size: NA
CDR3: CASSAVQRSDQPQHF
DNA: TGTGCCAGCAGTGCGGTACAAAGGAGTGATCAGCCCCAGCATTTT

D: NA
J: TRBJ2-2
V: TRBV7-3
size: NA
CDR3: CASSLTSNSPHTGELFF
DNA: TGTGCCAGCAGCTTAACGTCGAATTCGCCACATACCGGGGAGCTGTTTTTT

D: NA
J: TRBJ2-5
V: TRBV4-3
size: NA
CDR3: CASSLRAGKETQYF
DNA: TGCGCCAGCAGCCTCAGGGCAGGGAAAGAGACCCAGTACTTC

D: TRBD2
J: TRBJ2-5
V: TRBV6-5
size: NA
CDR3: CASSSWEGDQETQYF
DNA: TGTGCCAGCAGTTCCTGGGAGGGAGACCAAGAGACCCAGTACTTC

D: NA
J: TRBJ1-5
V: TRBV6-5
size: NA
CDR3: CASSYDQWANQPQHF
DNA: TGTGCCAGCAGTTACGACCAGTGGGCCAATCAGCCCCAGCATTTT

D: TRBD1
J: TRBJ2-7
V: TRBV28
size: NA
CDR3: CASSLPTTGTYEQYF
DNA: TGTGCCAGCAGTCTACCTACGACAGGGACCTACGAGCAGTACTTC

D: NA
J: TRBJ1-2
V: TRBV11-1
size: few
CDR3: CASSPRAGLNYGYTF
DNA: TGTGCCAGCAGCCCTCGGGCGGGGTTAAACTATGGCTACACCTTC

D: NA
J: TRBJ2-1
V: TRBV28
size: once
CDR3: CASRGMLNEQFF
DNA: TGTGCCAGCCGGGGGATGCTCAATGAGCAGTTCTTC

D: TRBD2
J: TRBJ2-1
V: TRBV14
size: NA
CDR3: CASSPGGRGYEQFF
DNA: TGTGCCAGCTCCCCGGGCGGGAGGGGGTATGAGCAGTTCTTC